A selection of T cell receptor beta chains follows, all from one sample in a study of OX40 agonist ivuxolimab in advanced cancers. The data were produced by immunoSEQ multiplex PCR, yet TCRdb's version contains in-frame clones alone and is incomplete. The sample has about 23,000 clones, roughly 80% seen once. Sequenced here: CD4+ or CD8+ T cells sorted from blood, sampled in a trial of the OX40 agonist ivuxolimab. These receptors were obtained from an adult with an advanced solid tumor such as melanoma, head and neck, liver or kidney cancer. The CDR3 runs from the conserved cysteine through the conserved F or W. A D gene is named only where the DNA matches it firmly. Clone size appears in some rows only: once, few, many, or a class for an expanded clone.

abundance,d_gene,j_gene,v_gene,CDR3nt,CDR3aa
.,.,TRBJ2-3,TRBV5-1,TGCGCCAGCAGCGTCGGGACTGCAGATACGCAGTATTTT,CASSVGTADTQYF
.,.,TRBJ2-7,TRBV5-4,TGTGCCAGCAGCTTGGTCCAGGGGTCTTACGAGCAGTACTTC,CASSLVQGSYEQYF
once,TRBD2,TRBJ2-7,TRBV29-1,TGCAGCGTTGCTAGCGGGAGGGTGTACGAGCAGTACTTC,CSVASGRVYEQYF
.,TRBD1,TRBJ2-5,TRBV2,TGTGCCAGCAGTGAAGTGGGACAGGGGCGAGAGACCCAGTACTTC,CASSEVGQGRETQYF
.,TRBD2,TRBJ2-7,TRBV7-8,TGTGCCAGCAGCCCCCCGAAATGCGGGGGGCCCTCTTACGAGCAGTACTTC,CASSPPKCGGPSYEQYF
.,.,TRBJ2-5,TRBV27,TGTGCCAGCAGGGGGGTGTACCAAGAGACCCAGTACTTC,CASRGVYQETQYF
.,TRBD2,TRBJ2-3,TRBV27,TGTGCCAGCAGTCCTCTAGCGGGGGCAGATACGCAGTATTTT,CASSPLAGADTQYF
.,.,TRBJ1-1,TRBV6-1,TGTGCCACAACACTGTTTAAAGGGAACACTGAAGCTTTCTTT,CATTLFKGNTEAFF
.,TRBD1,TRBJ2-7,TRBV30,TGTGCCTGGGGGACAGGGGGCCCCGAGCAGTACTTC,CAWGTGGPEQYF
.,.,TRBJ2-2,TRBV5-4,TGTGCCAGCAGCGTGCCCGGGACCACCGGGGAGCTGTTTTTT,CASSVPGTTGELFF
once,.,TRBJ2-1,TRBV7-2,TGTGCCAGCAGCTTAGAAGCAAACCAACCCTACAATGAGCAGTTCTTC,CASSLEANQPYNEQFF
.,TRBD2,TRBJ2-3,TRBV11-2,TGTGCCAGCAGGATAGGCGGGGGAGTGGATACGCAGTATTTT,CASRIGGGVDTQYF
.,TRBD1,TRBJ2-1,TRBV5-4,TGTGCCAGCAGCAGCGACAGGGGGCTTCATGAGCAGTTCTTC,CASSSDRGLHEQFF
.,.,TRBJ1-2,TRBV18,TGTGCCAGCTCACCAATAGGAGCTGATAACTATGGCTACACCTTC,CASSPIGADNYGYTF
.,.,TRBJ2-5,TRBV10-2,TGCGCCAGTAATCCAATCGGGGAAGAGACCCAGTACTTC,CASNPIGEETQYF
few,.,TRBJ1-1,TRBV7-9,TGTGCCAGCAGCTTAGCTGGGGGAGGTTACACTGAAGCTTTCTTT,CASSLAGGGYTEAFF
.,TRBD1,TRBJ2-3,TRBV9,TGTGCCAGCAGCGTAGTTCGGGGGACAGGGATTACAGATACGCAGTATTTT,CASSVVRGTGITDTQYF
.,TRBD1,TRBJ2-3,TRBV5-6,TGTGCCAGCGGGGCCTTCGGGACAGCTAGCACAGATACGCAGTATTTT,CASGAFGTASTDTQYF
.,.,TRBJ2-3,TRBV7-9,TGTGCCAGCAGCCCAGAGGGGGAGACCCAATATACGCAGTATTTT,CASSPEGETQYTQYF
.,TRBD2,TRBJ2-2,TRBV9,TGTGCCAGCAGCGACCGACTAGCGGGGAGCACCGGGGAGCTGTTTTTT,CASSDRLAGSTGELFF
.,.,TRBJ2-1,TRBV9,TGTGCCAGCAGCGTTAACAGGGGAGGAAGCTCCTACAATGAGCAGTTCTTC,CASSVNRGGSSYNEQFF
few,.,TRBJ1-5,TRBV9,TGTGCCAGCAGCGTAGCAGGGAATATCGATCAGCCCCAGCATTTT,CASSVAGNIDQPQHF
.,.,TRBJ2-5,TRBV28,TGTGCCATCCACGATAGGGGCGGTGAGACCCAGTACTTC,CAIHDRGGETQYF
.,.,TRBJ2-6,TRBV27,TGTGCCAGCAGTTTAACAGGAGACTCTGGGGCCAACGTCCTGACTTTC,CASSLTGDSGANVLTF
.,TRBD1,TRBJ2-1,TRBV27,TGTGCCAGCAGTCAACAGGGGGCAATGAATGAGCAGTTCTTC,CASSQQGAMNEQFF
.,TRBD2,TRBJ2-1,TRBV9,TGTGCCAGCAGAGGACTAGCGGGAGCTGGAGCCTACAATGAGCAGTTCTTC,CASRGLAGAGAYNEQFF
.,TRBD1,TRBJ1-5,TRBV27,TGTGCCAGCAGTTCCACAGGGGTGGGATACAATCAGCCCCAGCATTTT,CASSSTGVGYNQPQHF
once,.,TRBJ2-1,TRBV18,TGTGCCAGCTCACCAGGACTCGTAACGAATGAGCAGTTCTTC,CASSPGLVTNEQFF
.,.,TRBJ2-7,TRBV18,TGTGCCAGCTCACCATCGGACGAGCAGTACTTC,CASSPSDEQYF
once,.,TRBJ1-5,TRBV2,TGTGCCAGCAGTGAATTTACCGTCAATCAGCCCCAGCATTTT,CASSEFTVNQPQHF
.,TRBD2,TRBJ2-7,TRBV28,TGTGCCAGCAGTTTGCGTTCCGGGACTAGCCCAAACTACGAGCAGTACTTC,CASSLRSGTSPNYEQYF
.,.,TRBJ2-2,TRBV30,TGTGCCTGGACCGTGACACTGAGCACCGGGGAGCTGTTTTTT,CAWTVTLSTGELFF
.,.,TRBJ1-3,TRBV27,TGTGCCAGCAGGCAGGGTGATGGAAACACCATATATTTT,CASRQGDGNTIYF
.,TRBD1,TRBJ1-2,TRBV27,TGTGCCAGCAGTTTATTTACAGGGGATGGCTACACCTTC,CASSLFTGDGYTF
.,TRBD1,TRBJ1-2,TRBV7-9,TGTGCCAGCAGCCTTAGGACAGGGGGATATGGCTACACCTTC,CASSLRTGGYGYTF
.,.,TRBJ1-4,TRBV5-1,TGCGCCAGCAAGGAGTCAACTAATGAAAAACTGTTTTTT,CASKESTNEKLFF
.,.,TRBJ2-7,TRBV4-3,TGCGCCAGCAGCCAAGATAACCAGGGCCTCTCCTACGAGCAGTACTTC,CASSQDNQGLSYEQYF
.,.,TRBJ1-2,TRBV27,TGTGCCAGCAGTTTATTGGGGACGGCGCTGCCCCTTAACTATGGCTACACCTTC,CASSLLGTALPLNYGYTF
.,.,TRBJ2-7,TRBV2,TGTGCCAGCACTAGATTGGAGCAGTACTTC,CASTRLEQYF
.,.,TRBJ1-5,TRBV28,TGTGCCACCAACGGGGGCTCGAGCAATCAGCCCCAGCATTTT,CATNGGSSNQPQHF
.,.,TRBJ2-2,TRBV5-6,TGTGCCAGCAGCTTGGCAGGGAACACCGGGGAGCTGTTTTTT,CASSLAGNTGELFF
once,.,TRBJ1-3,TRBV6-5,TGTGCCAGCAGTTATGGATCGGCCAACACCATATATTTT,CASSYGSANTIYF